Detailed here is one T cell receptor beta chain. Its antigen is as yet unknown. These data belong to a study of blood T cells in healthy people across ages. Points from the study as a whole: Researchers said unsorted PBMCs prevented a conclusive naive versus antigen-experienced comparison.

Trimming removed 8 bases at V and 8 bases at J, with 9 bases between. In germline, CDR1 is SGHTA, CDR2 FQGNSA. This CDR3 is 10 amino acids long. A second PCR of roughly 6 to 12 cycles used a sample-barcoded 5' primer and a J-beta primer mix. Every sample returned 2.5 million or more CDR3-containing paired-end reads. TCRdb re-analysed the 5' RACE reads in MiXCR, keeping a single row per CDR3 protein. The profile shows 1.5 million to 2 million distinct CDR3 sequences, 28% of them singletons. The rearrangement joins TRBV7-2 to TRBJ1-2, with a possible D match to TRBD1 (5 bases). Material: blood. The receptor was isolated from a woman aged 30 to 39 in good health. The CDR3 reads CASWRGGYTF. CDR3 nucleotide sequence: TGTGCCAGCTGGAGGGGCGGCTACACCTTC.